This T cell receptor (beta chain) was identified in a study of Graves' ophthalmopathy and Graves' hyperthyroidism. Study-level background: Stable hyperthyroidism was defined by absence of ophthalmopathy within 18 months of follow-up. Study-wide results and limits: A classifier, a 13-signature model, separated ophthalmopathy from stable hyperthyroidism with 87.88% sensitivity and approximately 81% specificity. With a specificity of roughly 72% and a sensitivity of around 71%, the model predicted ophthalmopathy progression.

Amplification from RNA transcripts yielded the TCR beta CDR3 regions. The first round was an RT-PCR with HTBI primers, and the second round was a multiplex PCR. Using its own MiXCR run on the multiplex PCR reads, TCRdb lists one record per CDR3 protein. Of around 1,200,000 distinct CDR3 sequences in the sample, roughly two fifths were seen once. Patients were left out if they had other autoimmune diseases, uncontrolled infections, pregnancy or lactation. This clonotype was recorded at least ten times. Antigen: not known. What was sequenced was peripheral blood or thyroid tissue (not recorded which). The clonotype was recovered from an adult man with Graves' hyperthyroidism.

CDR3 DNA sequence: TGTGCCAGCAGCCCCTCGGGGGGGGGCGAGCAGTACTTC. It codes for CASSPSGGGEQYF. The chain couples TRBV7-9 to TRBJ2-7; 8 nucleotides agree with TRBD2. The CDR3 contains 13 residues. Germline lookup yields CDR1 SEHNR and CDR2 FQNEAQ (reference sequence). V was clipped by 5 bases and J by 6 bases; unmatched bases: 6.